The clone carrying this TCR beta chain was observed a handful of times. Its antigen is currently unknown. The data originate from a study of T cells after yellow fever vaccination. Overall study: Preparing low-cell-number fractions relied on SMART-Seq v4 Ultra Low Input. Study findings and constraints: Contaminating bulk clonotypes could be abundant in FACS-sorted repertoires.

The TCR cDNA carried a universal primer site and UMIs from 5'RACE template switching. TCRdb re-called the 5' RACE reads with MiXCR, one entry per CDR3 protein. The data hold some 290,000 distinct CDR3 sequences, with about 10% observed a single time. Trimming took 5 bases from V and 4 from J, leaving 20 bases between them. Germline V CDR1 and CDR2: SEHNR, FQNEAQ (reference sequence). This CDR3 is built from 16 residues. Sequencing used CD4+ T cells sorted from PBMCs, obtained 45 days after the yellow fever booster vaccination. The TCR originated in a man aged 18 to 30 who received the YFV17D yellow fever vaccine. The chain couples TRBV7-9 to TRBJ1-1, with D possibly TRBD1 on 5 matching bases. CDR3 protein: CASSPGGGYDSTEAFF. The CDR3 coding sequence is TGTGCCAGCAGCCCCGGCGGGGGTTATGATAGCACTGAAGCTTTCTTT.